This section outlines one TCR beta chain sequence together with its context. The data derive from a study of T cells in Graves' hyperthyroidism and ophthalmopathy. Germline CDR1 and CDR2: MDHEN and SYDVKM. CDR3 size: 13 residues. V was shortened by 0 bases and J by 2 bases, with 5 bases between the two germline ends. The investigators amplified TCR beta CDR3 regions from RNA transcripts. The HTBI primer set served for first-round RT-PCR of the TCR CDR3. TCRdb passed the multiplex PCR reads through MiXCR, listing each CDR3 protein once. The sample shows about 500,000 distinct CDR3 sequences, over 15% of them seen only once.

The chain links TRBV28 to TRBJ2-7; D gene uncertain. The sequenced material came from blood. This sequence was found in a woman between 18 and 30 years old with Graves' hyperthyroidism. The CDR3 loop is CASSLWLAYEQYF. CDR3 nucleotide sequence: TGTGCCAGCAGTTTATGGCTGGCCTACGAGCAGTACTTC.